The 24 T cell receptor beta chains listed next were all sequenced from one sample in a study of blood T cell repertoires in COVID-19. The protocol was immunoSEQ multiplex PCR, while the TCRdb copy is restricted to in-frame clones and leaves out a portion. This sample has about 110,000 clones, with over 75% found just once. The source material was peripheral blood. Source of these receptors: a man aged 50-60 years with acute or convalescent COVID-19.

CDR3 sequence (DNA): TGTGCCAGCTCACCACTTAGACAGAGATTGGCCAAAAACATTCAGTACTTC. Protein sequence: CASSPLRQRLAKNIQYF. This chain links TRBV18 with TRBJ2-4; maybe TRBD1 (5 bases). Looked up from germline, CDR1 is KGHSH and CDR2 is LQKENI. V lost 1 base to trimming and J lost 1 base, with 14 bases between them. CDR3 length: 17 amino acids.

DNA of the CDR3: TGTGCCAGCAGCCCACAGGGAGGACTAGCGGGGGGCAATGAGCAGTTCTTC. Amino acids: CASSPQGGLAGGNEQFF. This chain links TRBV5-4 with TRBJ2-1, with 14 positions matching TRBD2. V gave up 4 bases and J gave up 6 bases; unmatched junction bases: 9. Germline CDR1 SGHNT, CDR2 YYREEE (reference sequence). The CDR3 length is 17 residues.

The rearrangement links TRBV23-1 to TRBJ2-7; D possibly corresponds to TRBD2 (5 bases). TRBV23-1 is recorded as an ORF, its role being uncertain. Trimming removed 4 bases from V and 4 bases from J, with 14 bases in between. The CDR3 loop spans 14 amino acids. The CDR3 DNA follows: TGCGCCAGCAGTCCTAGGAGGAACCTATACGAGCAGTACTTC. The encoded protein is CASSPRRNLYEQYF.

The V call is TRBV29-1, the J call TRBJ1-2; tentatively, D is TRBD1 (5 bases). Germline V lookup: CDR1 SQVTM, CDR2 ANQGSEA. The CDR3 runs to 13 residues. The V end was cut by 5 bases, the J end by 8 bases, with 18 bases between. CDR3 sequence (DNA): TGCAGCGTTTTTGATACAGGTATTGGAGGCTACACCTTC. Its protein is CSVFDTGIGGYTF.

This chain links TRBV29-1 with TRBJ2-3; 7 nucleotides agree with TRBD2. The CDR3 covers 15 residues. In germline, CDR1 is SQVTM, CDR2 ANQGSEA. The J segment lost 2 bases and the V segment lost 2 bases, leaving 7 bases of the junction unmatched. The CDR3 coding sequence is TGCAGCGTTGAACCTAGCGGAGGTCCCACAGATACGCAGTATTTT. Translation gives CSVEPSGGPTDTQYF.

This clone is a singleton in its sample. The DNA for the CDR3 is TGTGCCAGCAGCTCATTGACAGGGCTCAGGCGGAACACTGAAGCTTTCTTT. Translation: CASSSLTGLRRNTEAFF. J is TRBJ1-1 and V is TRBV14; 7 nucleotides match TRBD1. Germline CDR1 SGHDN, CDR2 FVKESK. With V trimmed by 5 bases and J by 1 base, 13 bases remained unmatched. This CDR3 contains 17 residues.

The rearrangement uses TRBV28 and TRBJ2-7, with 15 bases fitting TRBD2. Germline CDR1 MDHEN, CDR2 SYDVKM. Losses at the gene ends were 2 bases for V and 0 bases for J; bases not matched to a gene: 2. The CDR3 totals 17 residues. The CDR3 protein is CASSLGLAGGPSYEQYF. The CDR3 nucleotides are TGTGCCAGCAGTTTAGGACTAGCGGGAGGGCCCTCCTACGAGCAGTACTTC.

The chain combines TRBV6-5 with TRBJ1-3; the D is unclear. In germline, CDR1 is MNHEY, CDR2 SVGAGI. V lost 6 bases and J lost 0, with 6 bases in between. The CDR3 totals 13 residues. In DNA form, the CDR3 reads TGTGCCAGCAGCCCCAGCTCTGGAAACACCATATATTTT. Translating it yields CASSPSSGNTIYF.

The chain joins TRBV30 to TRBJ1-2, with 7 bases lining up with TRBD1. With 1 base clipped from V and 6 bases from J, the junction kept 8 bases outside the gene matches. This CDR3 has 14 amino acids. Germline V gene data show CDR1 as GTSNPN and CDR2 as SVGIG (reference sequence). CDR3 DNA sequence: TGTGCCTGGAGTGGTCAGGGGGTTCTCCATGGCTACACCTTC. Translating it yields CAWSGQGVLHGYTF.

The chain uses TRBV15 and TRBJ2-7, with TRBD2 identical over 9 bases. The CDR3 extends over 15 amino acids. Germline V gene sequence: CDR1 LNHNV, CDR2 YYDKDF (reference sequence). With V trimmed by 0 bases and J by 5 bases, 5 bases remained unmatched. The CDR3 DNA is TGTGCCACCAGCAGAGATCTAGCGGGACCGCACGAGCAGTACTTC. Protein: CATSRDLAGPHEQYF.

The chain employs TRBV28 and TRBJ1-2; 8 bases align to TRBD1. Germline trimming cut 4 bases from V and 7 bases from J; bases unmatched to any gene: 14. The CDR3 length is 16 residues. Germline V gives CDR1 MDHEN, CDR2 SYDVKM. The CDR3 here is CASSYGQGSQDGGYTF. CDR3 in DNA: TGTGCCAGCAGTTACGGACAGGGCTCCCAAGACGGTGGCTACACCTTC.

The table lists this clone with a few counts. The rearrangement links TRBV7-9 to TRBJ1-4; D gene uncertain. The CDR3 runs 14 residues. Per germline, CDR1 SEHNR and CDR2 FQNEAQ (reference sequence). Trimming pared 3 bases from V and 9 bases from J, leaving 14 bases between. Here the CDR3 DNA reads TGTGCCAGCAGCTTCGAGGTTTCGGTGAAAAAACTGTTTTTT. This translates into CASSFEVSVKKLFF.

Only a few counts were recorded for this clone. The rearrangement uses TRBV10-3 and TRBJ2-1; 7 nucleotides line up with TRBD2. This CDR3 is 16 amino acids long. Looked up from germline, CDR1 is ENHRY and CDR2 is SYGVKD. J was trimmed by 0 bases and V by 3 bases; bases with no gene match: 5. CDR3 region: CAISEKRGLSYNEQFF. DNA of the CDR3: TGTGCCATCAGTGAAAAGCGGGGCCTCTCCTACAATGAGCAGTTCTTC.

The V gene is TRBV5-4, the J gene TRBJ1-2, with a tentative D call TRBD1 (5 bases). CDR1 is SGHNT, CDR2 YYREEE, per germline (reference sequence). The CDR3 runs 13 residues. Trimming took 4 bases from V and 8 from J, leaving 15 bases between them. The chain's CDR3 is CASSRGTRQGYTF. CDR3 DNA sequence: TGTGCCAGCAGCAGGGGAACCCGGCAGGGCTACACCTTC.

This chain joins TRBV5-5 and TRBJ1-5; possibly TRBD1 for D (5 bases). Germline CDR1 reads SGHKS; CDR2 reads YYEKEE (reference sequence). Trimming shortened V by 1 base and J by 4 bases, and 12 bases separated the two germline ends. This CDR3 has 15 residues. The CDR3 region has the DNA TGTGCCAGCAGCTTGATGCAGGGAGGTAATCAGCCCCAGCATTTT. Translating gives CASSLMQGGNQPQHF.

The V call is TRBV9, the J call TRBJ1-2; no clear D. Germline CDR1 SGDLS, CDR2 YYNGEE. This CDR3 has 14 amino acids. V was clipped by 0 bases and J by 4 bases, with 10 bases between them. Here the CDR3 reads CASSVGREVYGYTF. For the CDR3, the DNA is TGTGCCAGCAGCGTAGGTAGAGAAGTCTATGGCTACACCTTC.

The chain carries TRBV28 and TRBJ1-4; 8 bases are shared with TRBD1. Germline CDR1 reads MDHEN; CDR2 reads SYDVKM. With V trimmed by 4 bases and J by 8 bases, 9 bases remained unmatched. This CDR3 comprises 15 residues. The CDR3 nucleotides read TGTGCCAGCAGTTCCACGACAGGGGTTTGGGAAAAACTGTTTTTT. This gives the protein CASSSTTGVWEKLFF.

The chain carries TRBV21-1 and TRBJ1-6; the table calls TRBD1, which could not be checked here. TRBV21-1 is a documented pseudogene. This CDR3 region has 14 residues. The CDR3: CASSHLTANSPLHF. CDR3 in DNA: TGTGCCAGCAGCCACCTGACAGCTAATTCACCCCTCCACTTT.

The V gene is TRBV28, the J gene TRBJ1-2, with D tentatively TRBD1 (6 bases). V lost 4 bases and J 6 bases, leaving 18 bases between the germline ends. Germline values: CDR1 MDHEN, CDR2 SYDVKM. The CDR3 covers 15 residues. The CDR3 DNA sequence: TGTGCCAGCAGTTCAGGGGTTTACGGAGTAGATGGCTACACCTTC. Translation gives CASSSGVYGVDGYTF.

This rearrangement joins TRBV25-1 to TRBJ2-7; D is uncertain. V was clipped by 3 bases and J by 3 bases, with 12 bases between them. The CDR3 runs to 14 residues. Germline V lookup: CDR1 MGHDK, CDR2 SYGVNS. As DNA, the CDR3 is TGTGCCAGCAGTGACCCCGGGTGGGTCTACGAGCAGTACTTC. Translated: CASSDPGWVYEQYF.

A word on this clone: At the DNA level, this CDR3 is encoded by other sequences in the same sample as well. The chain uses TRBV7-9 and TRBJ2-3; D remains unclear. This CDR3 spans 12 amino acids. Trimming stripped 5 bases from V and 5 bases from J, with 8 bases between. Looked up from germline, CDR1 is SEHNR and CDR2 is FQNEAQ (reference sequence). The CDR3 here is CASSPAGDTQYF. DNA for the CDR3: TGTGCCAGCAGCCCCGCAGGAGATACGCAGTATTTT.

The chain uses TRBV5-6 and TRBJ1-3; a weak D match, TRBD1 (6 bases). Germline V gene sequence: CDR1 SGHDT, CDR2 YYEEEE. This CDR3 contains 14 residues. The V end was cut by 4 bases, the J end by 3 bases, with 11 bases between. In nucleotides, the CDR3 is TGTGCCAGCAGCCCCAGGGGAATTGGAAACACCATATATTTT. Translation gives CASSPRGIGNTIYF.

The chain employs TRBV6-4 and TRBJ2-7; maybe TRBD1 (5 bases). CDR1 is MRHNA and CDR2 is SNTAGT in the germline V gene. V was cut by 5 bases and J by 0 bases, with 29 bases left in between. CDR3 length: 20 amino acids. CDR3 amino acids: CASSFRKTPRVRPSSYEQYF. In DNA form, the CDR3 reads TGTGCCAGCAGTTTCCGCAAGACTCCCAGGGTCAGACCTAGCTCCTACGAGCAGTACTTC.

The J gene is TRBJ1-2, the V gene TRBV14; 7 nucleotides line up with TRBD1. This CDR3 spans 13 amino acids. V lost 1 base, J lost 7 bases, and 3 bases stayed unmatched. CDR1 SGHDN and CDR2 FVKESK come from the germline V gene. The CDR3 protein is CASSQARGSGYTF. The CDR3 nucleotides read TGTGCCAGCAGCCAAGCCAGGGGGTCTGGCTACACCTTC.